This record looks at one T cell receptor (beta chain) sequence and its context. The data were obtained in a study of T cell changes during pregnancy in multiple sclerosis. TCRdb's table, derived via immunoSEQ multiplex PCR, lists solely in-frame clones and lacks some. The sample has roughly 20,000 clones, 75% to 90% seen once; the top ten hold under 9%. Germline V CDR1 and CDR2: LGHNA, YSLEER. Unmatched junction bases numbered 2, after V lost 4 bases and J lost 1 base. This CDR3 spans 15 amino acids. Sequencing used CD8+ T cells from peripheral blood mononuclear cells, obtained in the first trimester of pregnancy. The TCR originated in a female donor with multiple sclerosis, enrolled in a pregnancy study. V usage is TRBV4-3 and J usage is TRBJ1-3; 9 bases are shared with TRBD1. Here the CDR3 reads CASSPGTGSGNTIYF. As DNA, the CDR3 is TGCGCCAGCAGCCCAGGGACAGGGTCTGGAAACACCATATATTTT.